The next 12 T cell receptor beta chains were all read from a single sample in a study of blood T cell repertoires in COVID-19. The table came from immunoSEQ multiplex PCR; TCRdb's copy has only in-frame clones and leaves some out. The table records a few hundred thousand clones, about 87% of them present only once. The material sequenced was peripheral blood. These receptors were obtained from a woman in her 70s with active or convalescent COVID-19.

This chain connects TRBV4-3 to TRBJ1-2; no firm D call. In germline, CDR1 is LGHNA, CDR2 YSLEER. This CDR3 region has 14 residues. Trimming removed 0 bases from V and 5 bases from J, with 10 bases in between. The CDR3: CASSQDVHTYGYTF. CDR3 bases: TGCGCCAGCAGCCAAGATGTCCATACTTATGGCTACACCTTC.

V is TRBV4-3 and J is TRBJ1-1; D might be TRBD1 (6 bases). Per germline, CDR1 LGHNA and CDR2 YSLEER. The CDR3 length is 15 residues. Deletions cut 4 bases from V and 1 base from J, with 13 bases between. The CDR3 reads CASSRGPGWNTEAFF. In DNA form, the CDR3 reads TGCGCCAGCAGCCGGGGGCCAGGGTGGAACACTGAAGCTTTCTTT.

This rearrangement joins TRBV29-1 to TRBJ1-2, with 7 nucleotides matching TRBD1. Germline V lookup: CDR1 SQVTM, CDR2 ANQGSEA. This CDR3 has 16 amino acids. Trimming removed 1 base from V and 6 bases from J; junction bases left unmatched: 14. The CDR3 region has the DNA TGCAGCGTTGAAGGGGTAGGGGGCTCCCCTTGGAATGGCTACACCTTC. It translates to CSVEGVGGSPWNGYTF.

CDR3 in amino acids: CAISDAGTRSYNEQFF. DNA for the CDR3: TGTGCCATCAGTGATGCCGGGACTAGAAGCTACAATGAGCAGTTCTTC. The chain carries TRBV10-3 and TRBJ2-1, with 8 bases fitting TRBD2. Germline V gene lookup returns CDR1 ENHRY and CDR2 SYGVKD. V trimming: 3 bases; J trimming: 3 bases; junction bases outside the gene matches: 7. CDR3 size: 16 residues.

This chain connects TRBV7-2 to TRBJ1-4, with D tentatively TRBD1 (6 bases). V lost 5 bases, J lost 7 bases, and 14 bases lay in between. The CDR3 extends over 14 amino acids. The V gene's germline CDR1 is SGHTA and CDR2 FQGNSA. This CDR3 is CASSPQGGGEKLFF. As DNA, the CDR3 is TGTGCCAGCAGCCCTCAGGGAGGGGGTGAAAAACTGTTTTTT.

This chain links TRBV12-3 or TRBV12-4 with TRBJ1-1; possibly TRBD1 for D (6 bases). The CDR3 sequence is 13 residues long. V was cut by 3 bases and J by 4 bases, with 9 bases left in between. Written as DNA, the CDR3 is TGTGCCAGCAGTTTGAGGGGGTCCACTGAAGCTTTCTTT. It specifies CASSLRGSTEAFF.

This clone came up a few times. This chain links TRBV6-2 or TRBV6-3 with TRBJ1-2; unclear D gene. Trimming left V 4 bases short and J 4 bases short, with 10 bases between. The CDR3 is 13 amino acids. Germline V lookup: CDR1 MNHEY, CDR2 SVGEGT. The CDR3 region is CASSFYSGYGYTF. The CDR3 coding sequence is TGTGCCAGCAGTTTTTACAGCGGCTATGGCTACACCTTC.

The J gene is TRBJ1-2, the V gene TRBV7-2, with D possibly TRBD1 on 6 matching bases. The CDR3 is 11 residues long. CDR1 and CDR2 from the germline V gene are SGHTA and FQGNSA. Between the trimmed V and J ends, which lost 4 bases and 7 bases, there was a span of 7 bases. DNA of the CDR3: TGTGCCAGCAGCTCCAGGGGTGGCTACACCTTC. Translating it yields CASSSRGGYTF.

V is TRBV19 and J is TRBJ2-6; D unclear. The V end lost 3 bases, the J end lost 2 bases, and 8 bases lay between the germline ends. In germline, CDR1 is LNHDA, CDR2 SQIVND (reference sequence). CDR3 length: 15 residues. CDR3 in amino acids: CASSIHQAGANVLTF. CDR3 DNA sequence: TGTGCCAGTAGTATCCATCAGGCTGGGGCCAACGTCCTGACTTTC.

This chain links TRBV5-4 with TRBJ1-2; D might be TRBD1 (6 bases). The V and J ends lost 4 bases and 2 bases respectively, with 12 bases between them. The length of the CDR3 is 14 residues. Germline lookup yields CDR1 SGHNT and CDR2 YYREEE (reference sequence). The chain's CDR3 is CASSLEGENYGYTF. The CDR3, as DNA: TGTGCCAGCAGCCTGGAGGGGGAGAACTATGGCTACACCTTC.

The chain links TRBV25-1 to TRBJ1-4; TRBD1 aligns across 7 bases. This CDR3 region has 16 residues. Germline V gene data show CDR1 as MGHDK and CDR2 as SYGVNS. V lost 2 bases and J lost 0; bases outside the gene matches: 3. CDR3 sequence (DNA): TGTGCCAGCAGTGAAGACAGGGCCCCAACTAATGAAAAACTGTTTTTT. It encodes CASSEDRAPTNEKLFF.

This rearrangement joins TRBV9 to TRBJ1-1; 7 bases agree with TRBD1. In germline, CDR1 is SGDLS, CDR2 YYNGEE. The CDR3 length is 13 residues. Trimming took 4 bases from V and 5 from J; bases not matched to a gene: 5. CDR3 sequence (DNA): TGTGCCAGCAGCCCCCCGGGACAGACTGAAGCTTTCTTT. Translated, it gives CASSPPGQTEAFF.